The entry that follows covers one TCR beta chain sequence. Other DNA sequences in the sample encode the same CDR3. The sample is drawn from a study of blood T cell repertoires in COVID-19. Whole-study context: The origin of the acute and convalescent COVID-19 samples was the United States, Italy and Spain.

Enrolment of Seattle patients took place during active infection, and they were followed longitudinally. As processed by the authors: Reference gene primer amplification gave nucleated cell count estimates. TCRdb's copy holds only in-frame clones and misses some; the assay was immunoSEQ multiplex PCR. The DNA gave D and trimming, while V, J and clone size come from that table. The sample includes 250,000 to 400,000 clones, approximately 89% of them seen just once. The V gene end was trimmed by 5 bases and the J gene end by 4 bases; junction bases not matched to a gene: 8. CDR1 MNHEY and CDR2 SMNVEV come from the germline V gene (reference sequence). The CDR3 totals 15 residues.

Sequenced material: peripheral blood. This receptor was identified in a woman between 25 and 40 years old with COVID-19, enrolled during active disease. V usage is TRBV27 and J usage is TRBJ2-1; 7 nucleotides line up with TRBD2. The CDR3 bases are TGTGCCAGCAGTCTCTCGGGGGGATCTTACAATGAGCAGTTCTTC. Amino acids: CASSLSGGSYNEQFF.